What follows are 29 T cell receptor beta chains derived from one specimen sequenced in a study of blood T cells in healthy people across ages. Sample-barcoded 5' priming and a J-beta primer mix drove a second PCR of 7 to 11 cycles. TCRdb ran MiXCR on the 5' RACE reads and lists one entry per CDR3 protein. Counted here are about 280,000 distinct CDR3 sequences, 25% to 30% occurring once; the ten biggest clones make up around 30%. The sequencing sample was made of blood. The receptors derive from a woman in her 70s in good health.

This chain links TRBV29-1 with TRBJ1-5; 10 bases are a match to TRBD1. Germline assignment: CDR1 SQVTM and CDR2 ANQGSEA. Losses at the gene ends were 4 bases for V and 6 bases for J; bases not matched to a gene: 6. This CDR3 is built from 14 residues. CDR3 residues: CSVVWTGGVQPQHF. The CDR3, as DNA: TGCAGCGTTGTCTGGACAGGGGGTGTTCAGCCCCAGCATTTT.

The CDR3 loop reads CAIRQGAYEQYF. The CDR3 nucleotides read TGTGCCATCAGGCAGGGGGCCTACGAGCAGTACTTC. The chain couples TRBV10-3 to TRBJ2-7, with TRBD1 identical over 7 bases. This CDR3 has 12 residues. Germline V gene sequence: CDR1 ENHRY, CDR2 SYGVKD. V gave up 6 bases and J gave up 2 bases; unmatched junction bases: 1.

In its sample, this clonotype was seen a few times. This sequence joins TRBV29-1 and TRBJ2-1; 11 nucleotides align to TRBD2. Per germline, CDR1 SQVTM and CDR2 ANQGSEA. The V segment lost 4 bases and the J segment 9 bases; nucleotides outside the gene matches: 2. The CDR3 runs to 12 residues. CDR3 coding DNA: TGCAGCGTTGGTCTAGCGGGAGGTGAGCAGTTCTTC. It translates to CSVGLAGGEQFF.

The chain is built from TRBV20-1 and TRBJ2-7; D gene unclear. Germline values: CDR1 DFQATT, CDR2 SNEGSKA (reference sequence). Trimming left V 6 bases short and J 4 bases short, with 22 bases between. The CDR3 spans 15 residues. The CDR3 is CSAPPAGFPNYEQYF. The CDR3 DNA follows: TGCAGTGCCCCCCCAGCCGGCTTCCCCAATTACGAGCAGTACTTC.

CDR3 in amino acids: CASSKGLADYNEQFF. The CDR3, as DNA: TGTGCCAGCAGTAAGGGACTAGCGGACTACAATGAGCAGTTCTTC. The J gene is TRBJ2-5, the V gene TRBV6-6; 11 nucleotides align to TRBD2. The J call is in doubt because the DNA end fits TRBJ2-1 better. CDR1 and CDR2 (germline): MNHNY, SVGAGI (reference sequence). CDR3 length: 15 residues.

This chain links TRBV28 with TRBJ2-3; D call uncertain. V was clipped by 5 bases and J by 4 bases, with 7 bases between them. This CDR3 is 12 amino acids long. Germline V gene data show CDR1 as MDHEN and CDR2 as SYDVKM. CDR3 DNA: TGTGCCAGCAGTGTCGACCCAGATACGCAGTATTTT. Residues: CASSVDPDTQYF.

CDR3 sequence (DNA): TGTGCCAGCAGCCAGACTAGCCCTGGGAGTATGAATGAGCAGTTCTTC. Encoded protein: CASSQTSPGSMNEQFF. The chain links TRBV7-8 to TRBJ2-1; 7 bases are a match to TRBD2. From germline, CDR1 is SGHVS and CDR2 FQNEAQ. V was pared by 5 bases and J by 7 bases, with 14 bases of the junction left unmatched. The CDR3 totals 16 residues. The whole variable domain, remainder taken from reference TRBV7-8 and TRBJ2-1, is GAGVSQSPRYKVAKRGQDVALRCDPISGHVSLFWYQQALGQGPEFLTYFQNEAQLDKSGLPSDRFFAERPEGSVSTLKIQRTQQEDSAVYLCASSQTSPGSMNEQFFGPGTRLTVL.

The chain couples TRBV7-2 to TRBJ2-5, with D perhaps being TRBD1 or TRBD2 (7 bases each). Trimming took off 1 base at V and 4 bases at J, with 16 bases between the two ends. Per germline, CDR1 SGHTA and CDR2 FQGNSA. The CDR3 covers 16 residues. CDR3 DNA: TGTGCCAGCAGCTTAGACCGGGCAGGGGGGGGAGAGACCCAGTACTTC. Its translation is CASSLDRAGGGETQYF.

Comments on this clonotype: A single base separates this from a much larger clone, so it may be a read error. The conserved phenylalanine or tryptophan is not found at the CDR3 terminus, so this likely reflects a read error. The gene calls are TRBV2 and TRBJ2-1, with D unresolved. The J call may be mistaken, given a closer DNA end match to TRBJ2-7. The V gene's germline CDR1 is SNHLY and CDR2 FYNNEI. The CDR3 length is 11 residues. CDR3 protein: CASSPLDEQYI. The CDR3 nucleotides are TGTGCCAGCAGTCCGCTTGACGAGCAGTACATC.

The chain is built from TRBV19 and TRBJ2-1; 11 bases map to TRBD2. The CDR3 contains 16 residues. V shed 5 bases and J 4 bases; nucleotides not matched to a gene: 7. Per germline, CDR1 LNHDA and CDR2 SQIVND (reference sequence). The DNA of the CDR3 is TGTGCCAGTAGTCCCCGGGGGACTAGCGGATACAATGAGCAGTTCTTC. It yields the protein CASSPRGTSGYNEQFF.

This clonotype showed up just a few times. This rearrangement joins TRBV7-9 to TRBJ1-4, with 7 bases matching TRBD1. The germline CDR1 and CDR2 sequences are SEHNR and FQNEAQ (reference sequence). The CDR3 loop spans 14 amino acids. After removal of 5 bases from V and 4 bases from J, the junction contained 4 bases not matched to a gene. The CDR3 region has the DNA TGTGCCAGCAGCCCGGACAGGCTTAATGAAAAACTGTTTTTT. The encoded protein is CASSPDRLNEKLFF.

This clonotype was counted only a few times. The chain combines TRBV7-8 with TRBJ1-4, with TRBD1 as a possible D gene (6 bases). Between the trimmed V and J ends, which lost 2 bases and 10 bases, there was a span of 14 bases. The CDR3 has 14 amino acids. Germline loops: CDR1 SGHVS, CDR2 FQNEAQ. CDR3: CASSLRGLSGKLFF. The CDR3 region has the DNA TGTGCCAGCAGCTTAAGGGGGTTAAGCGGAAAACTGTTTTTT.

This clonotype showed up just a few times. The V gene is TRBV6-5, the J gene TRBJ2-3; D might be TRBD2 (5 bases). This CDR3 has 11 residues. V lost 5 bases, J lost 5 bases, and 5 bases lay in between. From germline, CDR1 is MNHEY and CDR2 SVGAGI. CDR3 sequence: CASSTRDTQYF. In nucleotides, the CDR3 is TGTGCCAGCAGTACTAGAGATACGCAGTATTTT.

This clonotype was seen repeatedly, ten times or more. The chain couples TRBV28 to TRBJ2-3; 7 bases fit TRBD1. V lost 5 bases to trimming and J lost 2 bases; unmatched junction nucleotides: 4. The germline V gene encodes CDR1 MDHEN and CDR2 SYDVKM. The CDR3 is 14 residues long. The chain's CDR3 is CASSRGLNTDTQYF. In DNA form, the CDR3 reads TGTGCCAGCAGTAGGGGGCTGAACACAGATACGCAGTATTTT.

CDR3 loop: CAISRTGLDDEQFF. Here the CDR3 DNA reads TGTGCCATCAGCCGGACTGGTCTTGACGATGAGCAGTTCTTC. This chain links TRBV10-3 with TRBJ2-5; tentatively, D is TRBD2 (5 bases). The end of the DNA fits TRBJ2-1 better, so the J call may be wrong. From germline, CDR1 is ENHRY and CDR2 SYGVKD. CDR3 length equals 14 residues.

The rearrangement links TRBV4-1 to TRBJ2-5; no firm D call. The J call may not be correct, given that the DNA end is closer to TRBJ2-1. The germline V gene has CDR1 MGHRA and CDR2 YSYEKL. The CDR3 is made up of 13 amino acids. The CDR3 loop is CASSAAAPRGQFF. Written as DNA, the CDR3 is TGCGCCAGCAGCGCGGCAGCCCCCAGAGGGCAGTTCTTC.

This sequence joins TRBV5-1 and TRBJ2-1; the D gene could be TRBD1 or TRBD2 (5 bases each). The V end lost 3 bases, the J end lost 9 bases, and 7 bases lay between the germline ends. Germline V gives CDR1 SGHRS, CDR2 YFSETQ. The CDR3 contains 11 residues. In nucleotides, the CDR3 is TGCGCCAGCAGCTCCGGGGCTGAGCAGTTCTTC. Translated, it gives CASSSGAEQFF. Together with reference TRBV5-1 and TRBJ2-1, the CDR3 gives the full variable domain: KAGVTQTPRYLIKTRGQQVTLSCSPISGHRSVSWYQQTPGQGLQFLFEYFSETQRNKGNFPGRFSGRQFSNSRSEMNVSTLELGDSALYLCASSSGAEQFFGPGTRLTVL.

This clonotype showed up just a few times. This CDR3 reads CASSDLGTSGRKAYEQYF. The DNA of the CDR3 is TGTGCCAGCAGTGACCTCGGGACTAGCGGGAGAAAGGCCTACGAGCAGTACTTC. The chain carries TRBV6-1 and TRBJ2-7; TRBD2 agrees at 14 bases. The CDR3 contains 18 residues. Germline loops: CDR1 MNHNS, CDR2 SASEGT. Losses at the gene ends were 3 bases for V and 2 bases for J; bases not matched to a gene: 9.

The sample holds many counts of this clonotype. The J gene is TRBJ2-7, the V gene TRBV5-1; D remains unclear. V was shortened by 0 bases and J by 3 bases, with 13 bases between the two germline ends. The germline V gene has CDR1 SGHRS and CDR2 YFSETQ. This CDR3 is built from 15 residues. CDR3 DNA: TGCGCCAGCAGCTTGGGCGTAGGATTAATCTACGAGCAGTACTTC. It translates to CASSLGVGLIYEQYF.

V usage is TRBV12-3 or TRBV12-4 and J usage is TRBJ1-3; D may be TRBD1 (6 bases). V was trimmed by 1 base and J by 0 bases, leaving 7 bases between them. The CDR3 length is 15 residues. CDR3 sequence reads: CASSLEGHSGNTIYF. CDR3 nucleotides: TGTGCCAGCAGTTTAGAGGGACACTCTGGAAACACCATATATTTT.

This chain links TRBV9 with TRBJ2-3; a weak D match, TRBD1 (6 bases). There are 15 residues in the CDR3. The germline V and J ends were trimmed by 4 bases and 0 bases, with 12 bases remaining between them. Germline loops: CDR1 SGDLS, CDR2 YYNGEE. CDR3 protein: CASSPGTTSTDTQYF. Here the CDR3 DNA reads TGTGCCAGCAGCCCCGGGACAACTAGCACAGATACGCAGTATTTT.

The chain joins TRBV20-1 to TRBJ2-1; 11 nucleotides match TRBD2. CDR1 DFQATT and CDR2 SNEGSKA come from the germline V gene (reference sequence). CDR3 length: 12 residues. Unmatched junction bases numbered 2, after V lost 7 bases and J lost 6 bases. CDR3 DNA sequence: TGCAGTGGAGGGACTAGCGGCAATGAGCAGTTCTTC. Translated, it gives CSGGTSGNEQFF.

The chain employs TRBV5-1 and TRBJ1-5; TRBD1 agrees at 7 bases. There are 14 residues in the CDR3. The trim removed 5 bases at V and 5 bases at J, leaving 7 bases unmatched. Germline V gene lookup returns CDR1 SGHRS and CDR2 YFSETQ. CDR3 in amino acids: CASRPQTGDQPQHF. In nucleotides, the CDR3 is TGCGCCAGCAGGCCCCAAACAGGGGATCAGCCCCAGCATTTT.

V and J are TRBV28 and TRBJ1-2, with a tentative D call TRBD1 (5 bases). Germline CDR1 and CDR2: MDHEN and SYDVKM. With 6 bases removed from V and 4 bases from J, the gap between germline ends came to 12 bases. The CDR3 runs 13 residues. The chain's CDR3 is CASRIQGRYGYTF. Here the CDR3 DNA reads TGTGCCAGCAGAATTCAGGGTCGCTATGGCTACACCTTC.

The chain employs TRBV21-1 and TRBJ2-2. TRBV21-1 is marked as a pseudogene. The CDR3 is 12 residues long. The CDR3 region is CASRTGIGELFF. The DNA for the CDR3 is TGTGCCAGCAGAACGGGGATCGGGGAGCTGTTTTTT.

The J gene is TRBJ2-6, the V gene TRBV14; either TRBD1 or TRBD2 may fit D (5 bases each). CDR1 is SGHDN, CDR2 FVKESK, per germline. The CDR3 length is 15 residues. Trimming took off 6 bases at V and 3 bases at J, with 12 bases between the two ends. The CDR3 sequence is CASRVSGSGANVLTF. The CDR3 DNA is TGTGCCAGCAGGGTTTCAGGGAGTGGGGCCAACGTCCTGACTTTC.

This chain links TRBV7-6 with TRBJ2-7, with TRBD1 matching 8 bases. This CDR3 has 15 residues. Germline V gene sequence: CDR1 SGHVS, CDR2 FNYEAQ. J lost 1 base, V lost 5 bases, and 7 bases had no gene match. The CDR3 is CASSRSRDRSYEQYF. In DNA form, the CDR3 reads TGTGCCAGCAGCCGGTCCCGGGACAGGTCCTACGAGCAGTACTTC. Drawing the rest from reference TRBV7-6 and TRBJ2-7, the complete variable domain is GAGVSQSPRYKVTKRGQDVALRCDPISGHVSLYWYRQALGQGPEFLTYFNYEAQQDKSGLPNDRFSAERPEGSISTLTIQRTEQRDSAMYRCASSRSRDRSYEQYFGPGTRLTVT.

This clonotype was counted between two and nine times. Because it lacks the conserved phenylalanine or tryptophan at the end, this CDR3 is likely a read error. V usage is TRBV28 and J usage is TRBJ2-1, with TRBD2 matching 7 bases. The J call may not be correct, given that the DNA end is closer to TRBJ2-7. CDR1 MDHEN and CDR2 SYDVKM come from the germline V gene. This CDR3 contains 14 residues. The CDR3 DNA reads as TGTGCCAGCAGCCTAGCGGAGATACCCTACGAGCAGTACCTC. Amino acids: CASSLAEIPYEQYL.

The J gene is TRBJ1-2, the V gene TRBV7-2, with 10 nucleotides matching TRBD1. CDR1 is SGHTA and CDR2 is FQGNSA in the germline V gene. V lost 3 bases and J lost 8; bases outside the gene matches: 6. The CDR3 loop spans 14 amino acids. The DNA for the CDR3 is TGTGCCAGCAGCTTGGAGACAGGGGGCGTCGGCTACACCTTC. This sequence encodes CASSLETGGVGYTF.